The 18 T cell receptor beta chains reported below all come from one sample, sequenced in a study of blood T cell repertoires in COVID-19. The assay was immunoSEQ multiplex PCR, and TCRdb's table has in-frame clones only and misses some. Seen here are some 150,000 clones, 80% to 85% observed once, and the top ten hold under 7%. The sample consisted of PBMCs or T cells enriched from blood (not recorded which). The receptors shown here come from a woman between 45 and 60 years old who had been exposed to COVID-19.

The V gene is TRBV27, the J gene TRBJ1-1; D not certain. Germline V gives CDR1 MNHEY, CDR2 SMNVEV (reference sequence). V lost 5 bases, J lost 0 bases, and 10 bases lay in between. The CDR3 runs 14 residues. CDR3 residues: CASSTVAMNTEAFF. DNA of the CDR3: TGTGCCAGCAGTACAGTTGCGATGAACACTGAAGCTTTCTTT.

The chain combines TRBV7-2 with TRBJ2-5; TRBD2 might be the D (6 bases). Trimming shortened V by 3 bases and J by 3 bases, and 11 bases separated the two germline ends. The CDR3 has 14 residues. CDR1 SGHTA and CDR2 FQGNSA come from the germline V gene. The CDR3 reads CASSFLGRKETQYF. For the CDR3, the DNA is TGTGCCAGCAGCTTTCTAGGGAGGAAAGAGACCCAGTACTTC.

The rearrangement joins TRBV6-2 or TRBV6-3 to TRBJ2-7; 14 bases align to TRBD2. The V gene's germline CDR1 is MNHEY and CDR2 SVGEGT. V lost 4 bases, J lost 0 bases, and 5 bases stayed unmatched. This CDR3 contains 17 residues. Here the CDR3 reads CASSSGLAGESSYEQYF. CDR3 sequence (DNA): TGTGCCAGCAGTTCGGGACTAGCGGGGGAGAGCTCCTACGAGCAGTACTTC.

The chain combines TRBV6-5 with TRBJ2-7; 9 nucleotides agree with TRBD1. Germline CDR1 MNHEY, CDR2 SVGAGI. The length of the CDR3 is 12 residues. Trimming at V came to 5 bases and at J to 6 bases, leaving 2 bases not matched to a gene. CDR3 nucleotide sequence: TGTGCCAGCAGTAGGACAGGGGTCGAGCAGTACTTC. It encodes CASSRTGVEQYF.

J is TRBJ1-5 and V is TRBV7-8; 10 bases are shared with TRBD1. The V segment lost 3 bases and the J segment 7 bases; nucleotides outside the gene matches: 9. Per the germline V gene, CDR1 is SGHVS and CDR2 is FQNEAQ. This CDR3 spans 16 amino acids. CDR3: CASSFDSGQGNQPQHF. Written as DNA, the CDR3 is TGTGCCAGCAGCTTTGACTCGGGACAGGGGAACCAGCCCCAGCATTTT.

The CDR3 nucleotides read TGTGCCAGCTCACCACAGGGGGCAAACACCATATATTTT. Translation: CASSPQGANTIYF. The chain links TRBV18 to TRBJ1-3, with 7 nucleotides matching TRBD1. There are 13 residues in the CDR3. Germline V lookup: CDR1 KGHSH, CDR2 LQKENI. The V gene end was trimmed by 1 base and the J gene end by 6 bases; junction bases not matched to a gene: 0.

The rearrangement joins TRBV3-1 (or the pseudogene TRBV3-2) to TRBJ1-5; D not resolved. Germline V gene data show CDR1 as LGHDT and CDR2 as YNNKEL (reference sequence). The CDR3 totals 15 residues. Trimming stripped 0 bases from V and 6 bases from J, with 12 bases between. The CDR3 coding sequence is TGTGCCAGCAGCCAAGAGGGGAGAGTAGGTCAGCCCCAGCATTTT. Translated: CASSQEGRVGQPQHF.

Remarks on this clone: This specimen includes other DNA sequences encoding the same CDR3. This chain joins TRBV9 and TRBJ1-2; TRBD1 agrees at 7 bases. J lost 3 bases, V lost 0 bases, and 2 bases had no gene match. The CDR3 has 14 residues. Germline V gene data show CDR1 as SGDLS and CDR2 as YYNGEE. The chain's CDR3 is CASSVGGGDYGYTF. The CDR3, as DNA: TGTGCCAGCAGCGTAGGAGGGGGCGACTATGGCTACACCTTC.

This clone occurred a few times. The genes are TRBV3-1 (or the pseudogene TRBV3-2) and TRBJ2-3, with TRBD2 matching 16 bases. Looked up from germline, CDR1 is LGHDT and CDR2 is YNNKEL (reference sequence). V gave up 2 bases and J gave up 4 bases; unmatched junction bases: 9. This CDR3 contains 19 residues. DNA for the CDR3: TGTGCCAGCAGCCAACACCCCGGGACTAGCGGGAGGGCCGCAGATACGCAGTATTTT. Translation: CASSQHPGTSGRAADTQYF.

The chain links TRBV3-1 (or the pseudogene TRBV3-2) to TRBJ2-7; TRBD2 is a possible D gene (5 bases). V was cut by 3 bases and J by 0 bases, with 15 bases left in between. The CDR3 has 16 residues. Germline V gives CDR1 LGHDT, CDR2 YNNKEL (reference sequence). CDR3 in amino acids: CASSQVDGVSSYEQYF. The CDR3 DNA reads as TGTGCCAGCAGCCAGGTCGACGGGGTAAGCTCCTACGAGCAGTACTTC.

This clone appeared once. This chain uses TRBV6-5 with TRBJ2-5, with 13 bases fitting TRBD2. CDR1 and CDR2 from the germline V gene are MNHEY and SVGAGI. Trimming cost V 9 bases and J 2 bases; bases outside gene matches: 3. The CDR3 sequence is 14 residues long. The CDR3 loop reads CASRLAGGQETQYF. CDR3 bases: TGTGCCAGTCGACTAGCGGGGGGTCAAGAGACCCAGTACTTC.

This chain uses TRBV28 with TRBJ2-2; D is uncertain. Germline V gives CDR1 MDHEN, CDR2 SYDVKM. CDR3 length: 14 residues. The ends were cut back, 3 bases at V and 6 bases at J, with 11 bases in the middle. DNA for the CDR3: TGTGCCAGCAGTTTGGCCAGTCCATCCGGGGAGCTGTTTTTT. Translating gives CASSLASPSGELFF.

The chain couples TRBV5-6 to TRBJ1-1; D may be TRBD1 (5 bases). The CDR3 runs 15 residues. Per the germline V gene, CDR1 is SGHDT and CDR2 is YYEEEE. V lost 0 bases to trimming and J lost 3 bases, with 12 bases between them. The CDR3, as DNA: TGTGCCAGCAGCTTGGGCGGGGGTAAAGACACTGAAGCTTTCTTT. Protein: CASSLGGGKDTEAFF.

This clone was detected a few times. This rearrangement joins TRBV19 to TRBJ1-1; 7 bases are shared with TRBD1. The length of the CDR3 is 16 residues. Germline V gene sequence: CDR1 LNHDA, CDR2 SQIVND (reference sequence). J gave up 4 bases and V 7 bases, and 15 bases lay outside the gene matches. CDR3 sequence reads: CASTPITGAGGTEAFF. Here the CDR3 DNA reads TGTGCCAGTACCCCAATTACAGGGGCGGGGGGCACTGAAGCTTTCTTT.

CDR3 DNA sequence: TGTGCCAGCAGTGACCGGAGGACAGGGCGCTACGAGCAGTACTTC. Residues: CASSDRRTGRYEQYF. The chain links TRBV7-2 to TRBJ2-7, with 8 bases lining up with TRBD1. The ends lost 6 bases at V and 3 bases at J; junction bases unmatched: 10. CDR3 length: 15 residues. Looked up from germline, CDR1 is SGHTA and CDR2 is FQGNSA.

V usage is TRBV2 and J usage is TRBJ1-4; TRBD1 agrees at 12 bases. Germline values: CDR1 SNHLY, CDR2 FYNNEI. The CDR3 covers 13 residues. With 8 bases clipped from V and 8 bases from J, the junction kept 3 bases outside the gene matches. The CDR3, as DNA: TGTGCCAGCGCCGGGACAGGGGGCGAAAAACTGTTTTTT. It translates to CASAGTGGEKLFF.

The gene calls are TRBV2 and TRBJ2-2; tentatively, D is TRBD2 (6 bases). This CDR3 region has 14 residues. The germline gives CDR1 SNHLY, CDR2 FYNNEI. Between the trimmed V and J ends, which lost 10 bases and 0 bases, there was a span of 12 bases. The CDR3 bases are TGTGCCACCTTAGCGGCCGCGAACACCGGGGAGCTGTTTTTT. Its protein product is CATLAAANTGELFF.

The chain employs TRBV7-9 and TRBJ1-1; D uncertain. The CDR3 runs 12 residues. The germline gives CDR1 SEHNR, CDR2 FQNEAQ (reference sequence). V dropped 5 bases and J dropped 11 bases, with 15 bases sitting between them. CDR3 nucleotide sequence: TGTGCCAGCAGCCCCAAAAACGGGGAGGCTTTCTTT. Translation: CASSPKNGEAFF.